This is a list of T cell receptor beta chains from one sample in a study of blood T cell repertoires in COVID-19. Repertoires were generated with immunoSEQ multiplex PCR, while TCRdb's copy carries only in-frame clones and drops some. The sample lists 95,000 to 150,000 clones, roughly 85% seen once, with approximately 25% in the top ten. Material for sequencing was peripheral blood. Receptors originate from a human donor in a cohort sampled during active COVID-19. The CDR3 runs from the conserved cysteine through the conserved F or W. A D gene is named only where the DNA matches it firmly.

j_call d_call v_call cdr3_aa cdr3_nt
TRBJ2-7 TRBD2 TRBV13 CASSLGVYGSGLAGREQYF TGTGCCAGCAGCTTAGGAGTGTATGGGTCAGGACTAGCGGGAAGGGAGCAGTACTTC
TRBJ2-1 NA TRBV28 CASSFPSDEQFF TGTGCCAGCAGTTTCCCCAGCGATGAGCAGTTCTTC
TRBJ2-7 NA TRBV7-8 CASSPLRTDAYEQYF TGTGCCAGCAGCCCCCTCCGGACAGATGCCTACGAGCAGTACTTC
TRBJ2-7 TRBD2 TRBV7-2 CASSLVGTSAIYEQYF TGTGCCAGCAGCTTAGTTGGGACTAGCGCCATATACGAGCAGTACTTC
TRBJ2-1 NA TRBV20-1 CSATPLEQFF TGCAGTGCTACCCCCCTAGAGCAGTTCTTC
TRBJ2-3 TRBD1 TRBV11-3 CASSLGTGEEDTQYF TGTGCCAGCAGCTTAGGGACAGGGGAGGAAGATACGCAGTATTTT
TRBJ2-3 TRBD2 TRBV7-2 CASILGLAGVQSSDTQYF TGTGCCAGCATCCTGGGACTAGCGGGAGTTCAATCGTCAGATACGCAGTATTTT
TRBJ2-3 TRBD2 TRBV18 CASSPIAGVDTQYF TGTGCCAGCTCACCAATAGCGGGAGTAGATACGCAGTATTTT
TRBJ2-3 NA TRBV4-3 CASSGGVNPDTQYF TGCGCCAGCAGCGGGGGCGTCAACCCAGATACGCAGTATTTT
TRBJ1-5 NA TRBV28 CASSPDSFNQPQHF TGTGCCAGCAGTCCGGACAGCTTTAATCAGCCCCAGCATTTT
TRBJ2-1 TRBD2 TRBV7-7 CASSLGQSGSFYNEQFF TGTGCCAGCAGCTTAGGTCAAAGCGGGAGTTTCTACAATGAGCAGTTCTTC